Listed here is a single T cell receptor (beta chain). Its specificity is unknown. Produced via immunoSEQ multiplex PCR; TCRdb's table is partial and in-frame only. The data hold some 2,400,000 clones, with about 94% observed a single time. The data derive from a study of shared clonotypes between healthy human individuals. Across the whole study: Plates per donor: three CD4 naive, three CD4 memory, two CD8 naive, one CD8 memory. Study-level results: Some clonotypes were shared by all four sorted-subset donors, while others were not shared. The non-shared ones had lower generation probabilities than the shared ones. Despite large depth, rarefaction showed incomplete sorted-subset sequencing. Researchers found naive subsets generally carried larger estimated richness than memory subsets.

The V gene end was trimmed by 1 base and the J gene end by 5 bases; junction bases not matched to a gene: 5. There are 14 residues in the CDR3. The V gene's germline CDR1 is KGHSH and CDR2 LQKENI. This receptor was taken from a man between 18 and 35 years old in good health. The rearrangement joins TRBV18 to TRBJ2-7, with 7 nucleotides matching TRBD1. Sequenced sample: naive CD4+ T cells sorted from blood. Subset given: CD45RA+ positively selected. The CDR3 loop reads CASSPQGAQDEQYF. CDR3 coding DNA: TGTGCCAGCTCACCACAGGGGGCGCAGGACGAGCAGTACTTC. Drawing the rest from reference TRBV18 and TRBJ2-7, the complete variable domain is NAGVMQNPRHLVRRRGQEARLRCSPMKGHSHVYWYRQLPEEGLKFMVYLQKENIIDESGMPKERFSAEFPKEGPSILRIQQVVRGDSAAYFCASSPQGAQDEQYFGPGTRLTVT.